This T cell receptor (beta chain) was recorded in a study of shared clonotypes between healthy human individuals. Study-wide context: Per donor, three plates held CD4 naive cells, three held CD4 memory, two held CD8 naive and one held CD8 memory.

In regard to this clone: Its antigen is not known.

General study points: Investigators expected sequencing depth to affect clonotype sharing among donors.

This CDR3 spans 13 amino acids. In germline, CDR1 is MNHNS, CDR2 SASEGT. V was pared by 6 bases and J by 0 bases, with 8 bases between. Original handling: Filtering differed since immunoSEQ provided only junctions, with no quality scores. Repertoires were generated with immunoSEQ multiplex PCR, while TCRdb's copy carries only in-frame clones and drops some. V, J and clone size are taken as reported in that table, and D and trimming were inferred from the DNA itself. The data show roughly 2.6 million clones, roughly nine tenths seen once. The chain joins TRBV6-1 to TRBJ1-2; unclear D gene. Material: naive CD4+ T cells sorted from blood. Subset in this sample: CD45RA+ positively selected. This TCR was sampled from a man between 18 and 29 years old in good health. The CDR3 DNA reads TGTGCCAGCAGCTTGCCCTCTAACTATGGCTACACCTTC. This codes for CASSLPSNYGYTF.